This T cell receptor beta chain is from a study of OX40 agonist ivuxolimab in advanced cancers. Using immunoSEQ multiplex PCR, the repertoire was profiled, and TCRdb retains in-frame clones only, with some absent. The data show about 19,000 clones, nearly 70% seen once. Germline-derived CDR1 and CDR2 are MDHEN and SYDVKM. CDR3 length: 18 amino acids. The ends were cut back, 3 bases at V and 0 bases at J, with 15 bases in the middle. The receptor was derived from an adult with an advanced solid tumor such as melanoma, head and neck, liver or kidney cancer. V is TRBV28 and J is TRBJ2-6; D possibly corresponds to TRBD1 (7 bases). The sample in question was CD4+ or CD8+ T cells sorted from blood, obtained in a trial of the OX40 agonist ivuxolimab. DNA of the CDR3: TGTGCCAGCAGTTTGGCGGGACAGCTCGCCTCTGGGGCCAACGTCCTGACTTTC. Translation gives CASSLAGQLASGANVLTF.